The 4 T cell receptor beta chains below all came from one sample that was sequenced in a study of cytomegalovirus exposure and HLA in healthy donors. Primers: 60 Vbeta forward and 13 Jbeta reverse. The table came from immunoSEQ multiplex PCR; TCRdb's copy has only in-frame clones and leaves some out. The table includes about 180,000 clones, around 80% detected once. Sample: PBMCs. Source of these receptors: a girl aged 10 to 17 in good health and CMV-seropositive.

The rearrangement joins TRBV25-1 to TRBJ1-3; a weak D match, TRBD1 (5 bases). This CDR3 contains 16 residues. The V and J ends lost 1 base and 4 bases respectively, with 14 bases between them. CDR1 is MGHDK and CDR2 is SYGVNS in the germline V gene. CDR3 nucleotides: TGTGCCAGCAGTGAATCTAGGGGAGGGAACGGAAACACCATATATTTT. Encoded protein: CASSESRGGNGNTIYF.

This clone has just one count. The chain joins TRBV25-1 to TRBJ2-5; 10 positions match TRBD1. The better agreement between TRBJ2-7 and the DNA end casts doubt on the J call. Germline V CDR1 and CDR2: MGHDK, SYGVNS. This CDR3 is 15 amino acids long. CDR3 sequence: CASSGRDRGSYEQYF. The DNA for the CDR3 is TGTGCCAGCAGCGGCCGGGACAGGGGATCCTACGAGCAGTACTTC.

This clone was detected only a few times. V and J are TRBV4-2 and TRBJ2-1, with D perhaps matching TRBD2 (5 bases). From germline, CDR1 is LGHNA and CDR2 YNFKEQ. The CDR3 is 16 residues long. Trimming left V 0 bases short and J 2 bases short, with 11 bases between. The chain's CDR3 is CASSQEAVAPYNEQFF. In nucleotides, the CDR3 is TGTGCCAGCAGCCAAGAAGCGGTCGCCCCCTACAATGAGCAGTTCTTC.

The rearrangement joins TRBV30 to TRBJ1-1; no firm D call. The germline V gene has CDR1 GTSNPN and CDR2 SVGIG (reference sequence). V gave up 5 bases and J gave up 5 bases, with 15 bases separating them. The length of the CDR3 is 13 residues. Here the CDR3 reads CAWAQAGGTEAFF. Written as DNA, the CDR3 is TGTGCCTGGGCTCAGGCGGGCGGTACTGAAGCTTTCTTT.